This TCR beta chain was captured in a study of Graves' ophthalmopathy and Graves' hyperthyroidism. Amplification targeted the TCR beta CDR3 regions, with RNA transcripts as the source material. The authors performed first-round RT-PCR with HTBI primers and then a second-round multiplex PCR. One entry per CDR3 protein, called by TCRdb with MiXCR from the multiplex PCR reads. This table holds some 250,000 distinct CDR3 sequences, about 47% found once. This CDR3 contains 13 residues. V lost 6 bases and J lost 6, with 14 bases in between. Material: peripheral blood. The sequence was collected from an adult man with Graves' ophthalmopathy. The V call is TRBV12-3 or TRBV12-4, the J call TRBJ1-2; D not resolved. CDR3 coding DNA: TGTGCCAGCAGCGAGCGGCCTGGTGATGGCTACACCTTC. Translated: CASSERPGDGYTF.